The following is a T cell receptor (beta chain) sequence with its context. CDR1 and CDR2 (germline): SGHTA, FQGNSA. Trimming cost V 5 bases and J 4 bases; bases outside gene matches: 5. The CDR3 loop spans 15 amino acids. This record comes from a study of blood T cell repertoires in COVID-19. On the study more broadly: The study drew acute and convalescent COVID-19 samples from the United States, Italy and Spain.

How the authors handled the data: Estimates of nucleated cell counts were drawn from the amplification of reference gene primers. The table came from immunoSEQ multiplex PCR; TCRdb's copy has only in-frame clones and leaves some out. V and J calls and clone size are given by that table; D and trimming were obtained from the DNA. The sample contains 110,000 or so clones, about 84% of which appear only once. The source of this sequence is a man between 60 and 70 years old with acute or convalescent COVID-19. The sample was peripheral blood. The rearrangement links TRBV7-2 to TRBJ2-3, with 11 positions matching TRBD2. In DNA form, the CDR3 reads TGTGCCAGCAGCCTGGGACTAGCGGTCGCAGATACGCAGTATTTT. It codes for CASSLGLAVADTQYF. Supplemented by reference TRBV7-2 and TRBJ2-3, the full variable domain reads GAGVSQSPSNKVTEKGKDVELRCDPISGHTALYWYRQSLGQGLEFLIYFQGNSAPDKSGLPSDRFSAERTGGSVSTLTIQRTQQEDSAVYLCASSLGLAVADTQYFGPGTRLTVL.